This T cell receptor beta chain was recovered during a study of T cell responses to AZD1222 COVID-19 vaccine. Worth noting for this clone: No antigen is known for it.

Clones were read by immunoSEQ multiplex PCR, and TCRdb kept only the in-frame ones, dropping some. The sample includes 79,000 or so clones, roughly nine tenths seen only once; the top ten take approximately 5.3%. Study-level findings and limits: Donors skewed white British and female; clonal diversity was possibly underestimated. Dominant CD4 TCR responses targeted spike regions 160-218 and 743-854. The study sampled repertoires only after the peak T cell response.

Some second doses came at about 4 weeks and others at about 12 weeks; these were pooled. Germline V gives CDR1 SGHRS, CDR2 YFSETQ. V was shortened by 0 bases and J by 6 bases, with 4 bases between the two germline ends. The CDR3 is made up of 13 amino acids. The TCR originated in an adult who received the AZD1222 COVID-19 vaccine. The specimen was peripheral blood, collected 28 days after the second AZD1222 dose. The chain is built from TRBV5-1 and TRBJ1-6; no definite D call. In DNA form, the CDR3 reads TGCGCCAGCAGCTTGGCGGGTAATTCACCCCTCCACTTT. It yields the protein CASSLAGNSPLHF.